Below, one T cell receptor (beta chain) is given with its context. This clone showed up just a few times. No cognate antigen has been identified for it. No quality values exist for individual bases; no much larger clone is one base distant. This record comes from a study of blood T cell repertoires in COVID-19 (dated by TCRdb to between 2020 and 2021). For context, the study as a whole: The collaborator samples originated in the United States, Italy and Spain and spanned the acute and convalescent phases of COVID-19. Subjects who had been exposed to COVID-19, were actively infected with it, or had recovered from it provided the deeply sampled blood TCRbeta repertoires that made up the dataset. The sample metadata nearly always contained a de-identified subject ID, COVID-19 status, age in years and sex. The prospective study material was composed of cDNA or gDNA derived from T cells, B-cell-depleted T cells, or PBMCs. Where available, HLA class I and class II types were taken from metadata supplied by the sample provider and were not determined by assay-based typing. Samples came from the ongoing ImmuneRACE study (first 160 participants) plus 1,254 subjects from 6 global collaborators. The repertoires were made available in a free public database intended to serve as a resource for research on the immune response to SARS-CoV-2. Study-wide findings and limitations: The amount of clinical and demographic metadata varied by source and participant and was provided uncurated.

At one collaborating source in Seattle, patients were enrolled during active infection and were followed longitudinally through the course of disease. The collaborating institutions used their own protocols to collect whole blood in K2EDTA tubes. For TCRbeta analysis, collaborators shipped samples as frozen whole blood, isolated PBMCs, or DNA extracted from either of those sample types. The CDR3, cysteine through phenylalanine, is 15 amino acids long. The read is trimmed to its CDR3 DNA, 45 bases read in frame from base 1. Trimming costs V 5 bases and J 0 bases, and their ends lie 13 bases apart. The germline V gene (reference sequence) provides CDR1 SEHNR and CDR2 FQNEAQ. TCRbeta CDR3 regions were amplified from genomic DNA by means of the immunoSEQ Assay, a bias-controlled multiplex PCR. The original pipeline was this. Within the assay, amplification of reference gene primers was used to estimate how many nucleated cells each sample contained. To quantify the absolute abundance of each unique TCRbeta CDR3 rearrangement, sequence reads were collapsed and filtered. For each sample, productive Simpson clonality was calculated as the square root of Simpson's diversity index across productive rearrangements. TCRdb limited this immuneACCESS table to in-frame rearrangements with V and J called. A share of clones is missing; checked studies link under half to unresolved V genes, and the rest is unexplained. V, J and clone size reflect that table, while D and trimming were determined from the DNA. Here the sample has about 170,000 clones; 70% to 90% occur a single time. The leading ten clones occupy roughly 0.57% of the sample.

The sequencing input was peripheral blood. The V and J segments used are TRBV7-9 and TRBJ1-2; TRBD1 is a possible D gene, resting on 6 matching bases. This sequence was found in a man aged 55 to 70 with COVID-19, enrolled during active disease. The DNA sequence reads TGTGCCAGCAGCCGAGAGGCAGGGGCTAACTATGGCTACACCTTC. Translated, it gives CASSREAGANYGYTF.